This TCR beta chain was retrieved from a study of CD8+ T cells in alopecia areata. This clone has just a few counts. Germline V CDR1 and CDR2: GTSNPN, SVGIG (reference sequence). The CDR3 length is 14 residues. The V end was cut by 0 bases, the J end by 6 bases, with 12 bases between. The authors extracted RNA and reverse transcribed it into cDNA as the sequencing template. The table came from immunoSEQ multiplex PCR; TCRdb's copy has only in-frame clones and leaves some out. The sample yields 120,000 to 150,000 clones, roughly 48% seen once. This sequence joins TRBV30 and TRBJ1-5; the D gene is possibly TRBD1 (6 bases). This TCR came from a human donor with alopecia areata. Material: CD4+ T cells sorted from blood. The CDR3 protein is CAWSVNREAQPQHF. For the CDR3, the DNA is TGTGCCTGGAGTGTCAACAGGGAAGCTCAGCCCCAGCATTTT.